Listed below are T cell receptor beta chains from one sample, sequenced in a study of blood T cells in healthy people across ages. One entry per CDR3 protein results from TCRdb running MiXCR on the 5' RACE reads. The sample has about 1.1 million distinct CDR3 sequences; less than 45% are singletons. Sequencing was performed on blood. These receptors were taken from a man between 18 and 29 years old in good health. Each CDR3 is given with its conserved first and last residue. Fields, in order: CDR3 length, J gene, V gene, CDR3 protein.

>14|TRBJ2-3|TRBV6-5
CASSYAQNTDTQYF
>17|TRBJ2-3|TRBV24-1
CATSVPTGTGGTDTQYF
>13|TRBJ1-5|TRBV20-1
CSARGPFNQPQHF
>13|TRBJ1-1|TRBV6-5
CASSYRGDTEAFF
>17|TRBJ2-1|TRBV4-3
CASSQDWWAIRDDEQFF
>13|TRBJ2-1|TRBV7-2
CASTGAPYNEQFF
>14|TRBJ1-2|TRBV15
CATSRDKGHYGYTF
>12|TRBJ1-2|TRBV12-5
CASGQGNNGYTF
>14|NA|TRBV4-3
CASSPTRRSHEQYF
>15|TRBJ2-7|TRBV3-1
CASSQGAGSSYEQYF
>16|TRBJ1-1|TRBV20-1
CSARKVGGLHFTPAFF
>14|TRBJ1-1|TRBV29-1
CSVARQGRYTEAFF
>16|TRBJ1-5|TRBV7-2
CASSLNSRRLNQPQHF
>15|TRBJ2-7|TRBV27
CASSAQGVPSYEQYF
>16|NA|TRBV3-1
CASSQVTPRGQETQYF
>15|TRBJ2-1|TRBV10-3
CAISRGLADYNEQFF
>16|TRBJ2-5|TRBV3-1
CASSLLAQGVRNEQYF
>16|TRBJ2-3|TRBV9
CASSVAGGRSTDTQYF
>13|TRBJ2-1|TRBV4-1
CASSQNPGNEQFF
>17|TRBJ2-3|TRBV27
CASSLLVRGGSADTQYF
>14|TRBJ1-2|TRBV20-1
CSARPLRGSYGYTF
>15|TRBJ1-1|TRBV12-3/TRBV12-4
CASSFSAGGGTEAFF
>14|TRBJ1-5|TRBV24-1
CATSGTVSNQPQHF
>14|TRBJ2-1|TRBV7-9
CASSLAGARNEQFF
>14|TRBJ1-5|TRBV27
CASSLDSGWEPQHF
>14|TRBJ2-7|TRBV20-1
CSARDSTYSYEQYF
>19|TRBJ1-5|TRBV18
CASSRQSGTGRLIGQPQHF